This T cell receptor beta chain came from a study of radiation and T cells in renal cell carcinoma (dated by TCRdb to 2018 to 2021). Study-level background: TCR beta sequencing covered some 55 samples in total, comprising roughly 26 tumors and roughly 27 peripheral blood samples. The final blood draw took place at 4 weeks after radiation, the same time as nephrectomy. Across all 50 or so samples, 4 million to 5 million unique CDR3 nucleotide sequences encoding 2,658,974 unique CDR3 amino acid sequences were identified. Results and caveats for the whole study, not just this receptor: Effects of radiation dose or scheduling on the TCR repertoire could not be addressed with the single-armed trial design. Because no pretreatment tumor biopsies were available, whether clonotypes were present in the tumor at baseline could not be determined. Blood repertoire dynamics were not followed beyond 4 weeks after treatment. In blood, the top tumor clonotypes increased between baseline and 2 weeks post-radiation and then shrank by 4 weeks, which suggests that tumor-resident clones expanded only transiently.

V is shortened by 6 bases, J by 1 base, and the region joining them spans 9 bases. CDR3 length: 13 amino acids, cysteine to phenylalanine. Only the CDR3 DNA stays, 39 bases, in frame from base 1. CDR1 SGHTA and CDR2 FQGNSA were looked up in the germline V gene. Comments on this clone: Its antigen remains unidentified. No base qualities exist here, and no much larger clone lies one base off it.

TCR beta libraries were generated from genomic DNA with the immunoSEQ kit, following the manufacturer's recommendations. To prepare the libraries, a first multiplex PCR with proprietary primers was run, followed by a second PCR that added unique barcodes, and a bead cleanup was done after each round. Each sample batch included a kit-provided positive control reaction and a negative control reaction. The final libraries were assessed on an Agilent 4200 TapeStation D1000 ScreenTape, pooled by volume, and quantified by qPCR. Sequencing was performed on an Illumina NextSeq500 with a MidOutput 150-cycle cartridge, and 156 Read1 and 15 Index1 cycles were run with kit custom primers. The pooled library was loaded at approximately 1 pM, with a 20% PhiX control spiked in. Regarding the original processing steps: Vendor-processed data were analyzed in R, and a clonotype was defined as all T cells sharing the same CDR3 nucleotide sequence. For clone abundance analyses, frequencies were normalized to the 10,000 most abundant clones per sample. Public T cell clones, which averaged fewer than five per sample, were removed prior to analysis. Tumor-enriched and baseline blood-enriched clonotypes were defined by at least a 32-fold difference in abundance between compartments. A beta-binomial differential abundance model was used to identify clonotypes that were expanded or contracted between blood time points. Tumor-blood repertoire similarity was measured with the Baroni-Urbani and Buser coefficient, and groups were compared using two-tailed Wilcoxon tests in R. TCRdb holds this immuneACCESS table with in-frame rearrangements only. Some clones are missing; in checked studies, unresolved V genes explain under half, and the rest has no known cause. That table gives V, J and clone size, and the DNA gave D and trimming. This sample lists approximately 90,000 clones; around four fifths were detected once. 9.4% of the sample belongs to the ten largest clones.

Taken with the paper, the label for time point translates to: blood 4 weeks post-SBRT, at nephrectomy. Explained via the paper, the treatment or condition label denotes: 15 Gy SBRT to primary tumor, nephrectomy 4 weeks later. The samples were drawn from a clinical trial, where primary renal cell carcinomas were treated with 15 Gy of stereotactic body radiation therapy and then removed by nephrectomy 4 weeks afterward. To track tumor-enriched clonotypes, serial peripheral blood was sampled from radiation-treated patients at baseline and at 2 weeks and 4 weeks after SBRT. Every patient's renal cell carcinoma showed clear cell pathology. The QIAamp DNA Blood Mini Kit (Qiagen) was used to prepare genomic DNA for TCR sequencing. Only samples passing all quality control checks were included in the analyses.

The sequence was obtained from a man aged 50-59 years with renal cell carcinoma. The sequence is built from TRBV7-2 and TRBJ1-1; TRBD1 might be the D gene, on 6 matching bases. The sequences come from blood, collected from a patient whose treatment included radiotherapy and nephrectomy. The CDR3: CASRKGGNTEAFF. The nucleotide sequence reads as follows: TGTGCCAGCAGGAAGGGGGGGAACACTGAAGCTTTCTTT. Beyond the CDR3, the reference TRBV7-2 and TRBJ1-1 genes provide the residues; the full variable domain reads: GAGVSQSPSNKVTEKGKDVELRCDPISGHTALYWYRQSLGQGLEFLIYFQGNSAPDKSGLPSDRFSAERTGGSVSTLTIQRTQQEDSAVYLCASRKGGNTEAFFGQGTRLTVV.